This T cell receptor beta chain was found in a study of brain T cells in children with intractable seizures. Overall study results and limits: HCMV serostatus was not known, and viral specificity came from CDR3 similarity only.

Time point here: blood from clinic visit 5 months post-surgery; TSC patient then seizure free. At least one anti-epileptic drug was given before surgery. The CDR3 has 17 amino acids. The J segment lost 2 bases and the V segment lost 3 bases, leaving 4 bases of the junction unmatched. Germline-derived CDR1 and CDR2 are LGHDT and YNNKEL (reference sequence). TCRdb keeps only in-frame clones here, not all; method: immunoSEQ multiplex PCR. The table has hundreds of thousands of clones, about 93% seen once. As to this clone: No antigen is known for it.

V gene TRBV3-1 (or the pseudogene TRBV3-2) combines with J gene TRBJ2-3, with TRBD2 matching 14 bases. The source is a boy in the first two years of life with tuberous sclerosis and intractable seizures. Sequencing used peripheral blood, obtained 4 to 5 months after surgery. The CDR3 DNA reads as TGTGCCAGCAGCCAGCGGACTAGCGGGAGGTACACAGATACGCAGTATTTT. It is translated as CASSQRTSGRYTDTQYF.